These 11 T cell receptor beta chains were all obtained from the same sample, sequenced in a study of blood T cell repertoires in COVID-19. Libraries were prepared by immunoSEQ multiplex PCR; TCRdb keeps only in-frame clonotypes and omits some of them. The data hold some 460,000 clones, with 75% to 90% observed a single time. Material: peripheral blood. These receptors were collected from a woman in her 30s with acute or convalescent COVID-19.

The DNA of the CDR3 is TGTGCCAGCACCGCCGGGACAGGGGTTTCAAACGAGCAGTACTTC. Protein: CASTAGTGVSNEQYF. The chain has TRBV7-8 and TRBJ2-7, with 10 bases fitting TRBD1. This CDR3 contains 15 residues. J lost 5 bases, V lost 7 bases, and 11 bases had no gene match. Germline CDR1 reads SGHVS; CDR2 reads FQNEAQ.

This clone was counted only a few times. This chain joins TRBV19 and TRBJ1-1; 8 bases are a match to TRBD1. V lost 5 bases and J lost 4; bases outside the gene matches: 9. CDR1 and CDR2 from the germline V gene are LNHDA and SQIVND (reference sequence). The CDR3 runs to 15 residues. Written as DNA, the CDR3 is TGTGCCAGTAGTGTTCAGGGGGCGTTGGGCACTGAAGCTTTCTTT. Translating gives CASSVQGALGTEAFF.

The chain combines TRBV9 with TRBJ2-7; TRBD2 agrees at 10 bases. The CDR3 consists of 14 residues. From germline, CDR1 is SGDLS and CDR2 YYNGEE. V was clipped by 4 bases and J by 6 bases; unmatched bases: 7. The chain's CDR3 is CASSPSGGLGEQYF. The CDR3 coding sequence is TGTGCCAGCAGCCCTAGCGGGGGACTTGGCGAGCAGTACTTC.

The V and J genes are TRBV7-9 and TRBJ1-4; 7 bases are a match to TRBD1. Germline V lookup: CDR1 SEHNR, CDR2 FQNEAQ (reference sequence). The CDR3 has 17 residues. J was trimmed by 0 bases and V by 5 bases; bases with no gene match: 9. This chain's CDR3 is CASSLQGLGTTNEKLFF. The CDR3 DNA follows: TGTGCCAGCAGCCTACAGGGGCTGGGGACAACTAATGAAAAACTGTTTTTT.

The CDR3 here is CASSQVGGASGELFF. CDR3 bases: TGCGCCAGCAGCCAAGTGGGAGGGGCTTCGGGGGAGCTGTTTTTT. The chain has TRBV4-1 and TRBJ2-2, with 7 positions matching TRBD2. Per the germline V gene, CDR1 is MGHRA and CDR2 is YSYEKL. The V segment lost 1 base and the J segment 8 bases; nucleotides outside the gene matches: 7. This CDR3 contains 15 residues.

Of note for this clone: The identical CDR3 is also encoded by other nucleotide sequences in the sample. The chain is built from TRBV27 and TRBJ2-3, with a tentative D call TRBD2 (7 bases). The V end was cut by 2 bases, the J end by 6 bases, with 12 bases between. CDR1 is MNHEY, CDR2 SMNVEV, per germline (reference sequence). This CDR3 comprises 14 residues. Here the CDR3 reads CASSLTGGPDTQYF. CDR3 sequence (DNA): TGTGCCAGCAGTTTAACGGGGGGCCCGGATACGCAGTATTTT.

CDR3 loop: CASSPDRATEAFF. The CDR3 region has the DNA TGTGCCAGCAGCCCAGACAGGGCCACTGAAGCTTTCTTT. The chain links TRBV5-5 to TRBJ1-1; TRBD1 matches at 7 bases. Trimming removed 4 bases from V and 4 bases from J; junction bases left unmatched: 4. The CDR3 length is 13 residues. CDR1 is SGHKS and CDR2 is YYEKEE in the germline V gene (reference sequence).

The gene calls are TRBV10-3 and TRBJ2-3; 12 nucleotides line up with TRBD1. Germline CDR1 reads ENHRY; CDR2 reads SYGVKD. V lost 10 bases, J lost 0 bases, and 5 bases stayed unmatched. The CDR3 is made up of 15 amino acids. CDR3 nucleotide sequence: TGTGCCACCACGGGACAGGGGGCGAGCACAGATACGCAGTATTTT. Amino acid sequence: CATTGQGASTDTQYF.

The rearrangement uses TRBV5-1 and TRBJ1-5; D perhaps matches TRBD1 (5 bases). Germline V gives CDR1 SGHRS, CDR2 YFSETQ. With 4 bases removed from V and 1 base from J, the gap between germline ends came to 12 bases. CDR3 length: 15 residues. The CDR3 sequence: CASSPGAGSNQPQHF. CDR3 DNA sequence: TGCGCCAGCAGCCCCGGGGCGGGAAGCAATCAGCCCCAGCATTTT.

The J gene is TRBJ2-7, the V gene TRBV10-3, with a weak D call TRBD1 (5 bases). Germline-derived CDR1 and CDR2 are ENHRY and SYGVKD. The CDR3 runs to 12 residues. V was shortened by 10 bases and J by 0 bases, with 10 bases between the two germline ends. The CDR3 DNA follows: TGTGCCAGCACGGACATCTCCTACGAGCAGTACTTC. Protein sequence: CASTDISYEQYF.

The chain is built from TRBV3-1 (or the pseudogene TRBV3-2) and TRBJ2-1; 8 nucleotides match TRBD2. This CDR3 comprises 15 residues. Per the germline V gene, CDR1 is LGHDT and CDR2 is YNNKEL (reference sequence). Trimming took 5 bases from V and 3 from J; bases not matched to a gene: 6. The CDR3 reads CASSSRGALYNEQFF. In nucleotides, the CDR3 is TGTGCCAGCAGCTCGCGGGGGGCCCTCTACAATGAGCAGTTCTTC.